This TCR beta chain was recovered during a study of T cells in Graves' hyperthyroidism and ophthalmopathy. The length of the CDR3 is 15 residues. CDR1 is LNHDA and CDR2 is SQIVND in the germline V gene (reference sequence). Trimming pared 3 bases from V and 0 bases from J, leaving 12 bases between. RNA transcripts served as the template for amplifying TCR beta CDR3 regions. With the HTBI primer set, the TCR CDR3 went through a first round of RT-PCR. TCRdb independently ran MiXCR on the multiplex PCR reads; one entry per CDR3 protein. The sample includes 660,000 or so distinct CDR3 sequences, around 21% of them seen just once.

The sequence was collected from a man aged 30 to 39 with Graves' ophthalmopathy. The chain couples TRBV19 to TRBJ2-7; D not resolved. Sequenced material: blood. CDR3 nucleotide sequence: TGTGCCAGTAGTATGGAGCTGATTGGCTCCTACGAGCAGTACTTC. Residues: CASSMELIGSYEQYF.